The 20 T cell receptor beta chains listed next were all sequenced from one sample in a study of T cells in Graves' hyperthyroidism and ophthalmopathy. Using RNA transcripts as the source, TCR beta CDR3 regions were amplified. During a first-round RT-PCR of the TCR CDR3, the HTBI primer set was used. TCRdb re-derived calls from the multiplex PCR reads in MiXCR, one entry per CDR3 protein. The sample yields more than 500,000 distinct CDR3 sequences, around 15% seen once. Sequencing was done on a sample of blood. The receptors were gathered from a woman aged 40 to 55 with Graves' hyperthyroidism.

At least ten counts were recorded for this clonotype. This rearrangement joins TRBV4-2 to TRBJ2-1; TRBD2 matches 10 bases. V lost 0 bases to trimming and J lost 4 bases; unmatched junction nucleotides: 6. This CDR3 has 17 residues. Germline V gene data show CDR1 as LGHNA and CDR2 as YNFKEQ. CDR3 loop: CASSQDWTSGTYNEQFF. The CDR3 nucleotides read TGTGCCAGCAGCCAAGATTGGACTAGCGGCACATACAATGAGCAGTTCTTC.

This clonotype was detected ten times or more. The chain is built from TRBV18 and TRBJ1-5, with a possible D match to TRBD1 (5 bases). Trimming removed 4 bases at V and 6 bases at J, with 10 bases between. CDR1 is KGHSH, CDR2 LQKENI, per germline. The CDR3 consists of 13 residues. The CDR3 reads CASSLGTAQPQHF. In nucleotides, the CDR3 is TGTGCCAGCTCACTTGGGACCGCTCAGCCCCAGCATTTT.

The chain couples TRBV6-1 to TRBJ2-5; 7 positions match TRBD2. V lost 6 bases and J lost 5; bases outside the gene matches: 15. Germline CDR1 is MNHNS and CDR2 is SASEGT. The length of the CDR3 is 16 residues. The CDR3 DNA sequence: TGTGCCAGCAGACGGATGGGGGGGGTAAAGAAGGAGACCCAGTACTTC. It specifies CASRRMGGVKKETQYF.

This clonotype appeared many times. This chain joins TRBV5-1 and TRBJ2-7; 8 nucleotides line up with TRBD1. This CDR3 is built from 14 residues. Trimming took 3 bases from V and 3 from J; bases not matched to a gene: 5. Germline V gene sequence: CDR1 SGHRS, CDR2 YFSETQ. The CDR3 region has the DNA TGCGCCAGCAGCTATGGACAGGGAGGCTACGAGCAGTACTTC. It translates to CASSYGQGGYEQYF.

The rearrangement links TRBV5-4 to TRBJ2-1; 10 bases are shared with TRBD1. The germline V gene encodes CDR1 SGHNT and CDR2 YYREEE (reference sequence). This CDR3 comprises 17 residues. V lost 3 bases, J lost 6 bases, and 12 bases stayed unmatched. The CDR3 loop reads CASSSNWGTGAGNEQFF. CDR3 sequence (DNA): TGTGCCAGCAGCTCAAATTGGGGGACAGGGGCTGGCAATGAGCAGTTCTTC.

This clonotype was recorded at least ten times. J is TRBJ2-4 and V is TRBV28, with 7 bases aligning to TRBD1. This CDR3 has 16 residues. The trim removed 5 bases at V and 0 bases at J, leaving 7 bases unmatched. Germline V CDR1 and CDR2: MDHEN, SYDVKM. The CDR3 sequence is CASSELTGKAKNIQYF. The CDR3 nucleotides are TGTGCCAGCAGTGAACTGACAGGGAAAGCCAAAAACATTCAGTACTTC.

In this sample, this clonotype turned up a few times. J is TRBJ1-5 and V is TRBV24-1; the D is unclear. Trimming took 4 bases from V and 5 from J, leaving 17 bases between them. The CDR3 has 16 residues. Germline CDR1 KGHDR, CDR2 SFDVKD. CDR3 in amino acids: CATSDPLAGGDQPQHF. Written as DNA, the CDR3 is TGTGCCACCAGTGACCCCTTGGCAGGTGGCGATCAGCCCCAGCATTTT.

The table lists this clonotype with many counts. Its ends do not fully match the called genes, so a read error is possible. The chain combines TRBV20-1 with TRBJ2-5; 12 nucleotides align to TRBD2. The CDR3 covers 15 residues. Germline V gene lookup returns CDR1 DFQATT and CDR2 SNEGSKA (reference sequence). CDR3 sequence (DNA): TGCAGTGCTAGAGATCCCTTCCTAGCGGGAGGGCCCGCACACTTC. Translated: CSARDPFLAGGPAHF.

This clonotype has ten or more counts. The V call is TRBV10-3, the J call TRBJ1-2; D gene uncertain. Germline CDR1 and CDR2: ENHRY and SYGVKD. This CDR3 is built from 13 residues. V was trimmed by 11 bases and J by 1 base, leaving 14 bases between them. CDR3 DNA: TGTGCCGTCCGACCGACAAATAACTATGGCTACACCTTC. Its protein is CAVRPTNNYGYTF.

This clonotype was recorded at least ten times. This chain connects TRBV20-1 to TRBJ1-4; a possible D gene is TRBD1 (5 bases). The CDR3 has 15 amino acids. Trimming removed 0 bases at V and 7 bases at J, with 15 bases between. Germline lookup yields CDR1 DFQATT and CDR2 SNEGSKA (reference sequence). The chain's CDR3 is CSARDPGKGSEKLFF. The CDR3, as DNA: TGCAGTGCTAGAGATCCTGGGAAGGGGAGTGAAAAACTGTTTTTT.

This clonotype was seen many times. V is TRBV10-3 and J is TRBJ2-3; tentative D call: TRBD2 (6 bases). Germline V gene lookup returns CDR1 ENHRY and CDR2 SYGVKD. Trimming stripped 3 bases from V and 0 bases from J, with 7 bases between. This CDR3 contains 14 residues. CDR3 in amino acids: CAISDAGSTDTQYF. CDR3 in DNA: TGTGCCATCAGTGACGCGGGGAGCACAGATACGCAGTATTTT.

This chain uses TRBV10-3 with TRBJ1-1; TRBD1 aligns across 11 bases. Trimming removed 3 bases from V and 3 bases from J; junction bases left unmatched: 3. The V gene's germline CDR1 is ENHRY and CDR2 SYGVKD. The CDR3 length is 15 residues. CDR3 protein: CAISEGTGGYTEAFF. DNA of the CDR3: TGTGCCATCAGTGAAGGGACAGGGGGGTACACTGAAGCTTTCTTT.

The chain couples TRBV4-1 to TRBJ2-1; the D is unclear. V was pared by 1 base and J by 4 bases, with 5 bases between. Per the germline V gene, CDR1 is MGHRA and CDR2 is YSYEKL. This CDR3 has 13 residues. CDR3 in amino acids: CASSQVLYNEQFF. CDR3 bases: TGCGCCAGCAGCCAAGTCTTGTACAATGAGCAGTTCTTC.

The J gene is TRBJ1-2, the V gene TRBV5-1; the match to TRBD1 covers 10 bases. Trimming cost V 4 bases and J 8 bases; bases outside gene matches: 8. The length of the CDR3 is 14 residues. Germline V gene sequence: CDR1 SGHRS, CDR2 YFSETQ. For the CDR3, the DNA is TGCGCCAGCAGCACAGACAGGGGGCAGAAAGGCTACACCTTC. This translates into CASSTDRGQKGYTF. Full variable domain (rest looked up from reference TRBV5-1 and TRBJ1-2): KAGVTQTPRYLIKTRGQQVTLSCSPISGHRSVSWYQQTPGQGLQFLFEYFSETQRNKGNFPGRFSGRQFSNSRSEMNVSTLELGDSALYLCASSTDRGQKGYTFGSGTRLTVV.

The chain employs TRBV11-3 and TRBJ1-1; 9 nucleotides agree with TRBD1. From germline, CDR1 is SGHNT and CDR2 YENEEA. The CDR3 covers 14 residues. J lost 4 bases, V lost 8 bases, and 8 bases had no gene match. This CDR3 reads CASLGTGLSTEAFF. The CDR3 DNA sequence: TGTGCCAGCCTCGGGACAGGGTTGAGCACTGAAGCTTTCTTT.

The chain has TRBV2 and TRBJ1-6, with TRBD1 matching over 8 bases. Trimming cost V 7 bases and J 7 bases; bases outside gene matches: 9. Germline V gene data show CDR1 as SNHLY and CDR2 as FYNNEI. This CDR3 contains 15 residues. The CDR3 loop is CASKTRTGGNSPLHF. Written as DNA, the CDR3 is TGTGCCAGCAAAACTAGAACAGGGGGAAATTCACCCCTCCACTTT.

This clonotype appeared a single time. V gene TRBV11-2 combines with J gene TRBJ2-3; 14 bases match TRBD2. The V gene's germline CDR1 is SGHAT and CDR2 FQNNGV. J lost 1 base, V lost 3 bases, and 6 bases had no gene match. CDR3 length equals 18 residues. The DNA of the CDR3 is TGTGCCAGCAGCTTTGGGACTAGCGGGAGAGAGGGCACAGATACGCAGTATTTT. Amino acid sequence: CASSFGTSGREGTDTQYF.

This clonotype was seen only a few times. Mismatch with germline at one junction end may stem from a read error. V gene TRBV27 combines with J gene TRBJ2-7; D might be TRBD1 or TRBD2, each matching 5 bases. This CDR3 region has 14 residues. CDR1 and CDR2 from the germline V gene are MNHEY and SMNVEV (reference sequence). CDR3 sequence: CASRKGRGSSEQYF. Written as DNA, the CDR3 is TGTGCCAGCAGGAAGGGACGAGGCTCCTCCGAGCAGTACTTC.

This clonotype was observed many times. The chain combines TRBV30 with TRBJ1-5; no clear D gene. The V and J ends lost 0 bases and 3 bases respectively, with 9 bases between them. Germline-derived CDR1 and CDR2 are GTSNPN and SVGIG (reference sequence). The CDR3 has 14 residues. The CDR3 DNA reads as TGTGCCTGGAGTGTTGGGAGTGACAATCAGCCCCAGCATTTT. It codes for CAWSVGSDNQPQHF. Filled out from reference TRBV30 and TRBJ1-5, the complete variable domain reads SQTIHQWPATLVQPVGSPLSLECTVEGTSNPNLYWYRQAAGRGLQLLFYSVGIGQISSEVPQNLSASRPQDRQFILSSKKLLLSDSGFYLCAWSVGSDNQPQHFGDGTRLSIL.

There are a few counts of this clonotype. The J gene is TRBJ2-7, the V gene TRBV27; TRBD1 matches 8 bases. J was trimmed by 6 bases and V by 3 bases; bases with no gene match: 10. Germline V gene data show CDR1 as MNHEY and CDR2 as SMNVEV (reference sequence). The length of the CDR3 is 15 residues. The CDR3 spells CASSFNDRGTGEQYF. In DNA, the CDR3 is TGTGCCAGCAGTTTCAACGACAGGGGTACCGGCGAGCAGTACTTC.